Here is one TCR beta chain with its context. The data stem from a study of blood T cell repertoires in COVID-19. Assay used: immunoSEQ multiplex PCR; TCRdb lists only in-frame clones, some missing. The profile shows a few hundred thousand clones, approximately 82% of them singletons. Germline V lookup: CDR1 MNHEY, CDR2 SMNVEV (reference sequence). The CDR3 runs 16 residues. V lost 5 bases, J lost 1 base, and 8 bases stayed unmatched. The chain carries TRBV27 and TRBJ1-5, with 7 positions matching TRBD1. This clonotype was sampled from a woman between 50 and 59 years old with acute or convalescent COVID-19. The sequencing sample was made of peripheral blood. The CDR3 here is CASSTRTGSSNQPQHF. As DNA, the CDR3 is TGTGCCAGCAGTACCCGGACAGGATCGAGCAATCAGCCCCAGCATTTT.